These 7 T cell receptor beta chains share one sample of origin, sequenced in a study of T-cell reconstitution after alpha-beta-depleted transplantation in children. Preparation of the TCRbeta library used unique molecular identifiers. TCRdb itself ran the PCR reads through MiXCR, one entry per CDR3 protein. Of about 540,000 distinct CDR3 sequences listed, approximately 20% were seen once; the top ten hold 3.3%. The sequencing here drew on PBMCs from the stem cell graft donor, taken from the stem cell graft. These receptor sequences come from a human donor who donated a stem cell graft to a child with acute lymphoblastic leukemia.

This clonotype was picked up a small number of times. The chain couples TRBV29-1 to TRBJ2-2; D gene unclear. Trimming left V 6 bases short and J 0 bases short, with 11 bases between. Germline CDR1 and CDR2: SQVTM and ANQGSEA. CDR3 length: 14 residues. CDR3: CSVAGPSNTGELFF. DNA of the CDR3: TGCAGCGTAGCCGGACCCTCGAACACCGGGGAGCTGTTTTTT.

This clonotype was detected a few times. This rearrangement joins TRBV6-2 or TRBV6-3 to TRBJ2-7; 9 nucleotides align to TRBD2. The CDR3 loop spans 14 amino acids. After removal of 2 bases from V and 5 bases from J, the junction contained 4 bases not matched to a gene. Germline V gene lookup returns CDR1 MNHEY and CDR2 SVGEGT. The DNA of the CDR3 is TGTGCCAGCAGTTACAATCTAGCGGGACACGAGCAGTACTTC. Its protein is CASSYNLAGHEQYF.

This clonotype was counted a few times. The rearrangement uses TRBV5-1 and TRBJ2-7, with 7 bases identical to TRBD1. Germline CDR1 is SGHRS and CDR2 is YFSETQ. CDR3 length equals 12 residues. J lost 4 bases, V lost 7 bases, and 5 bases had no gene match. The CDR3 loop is CASRQGTYEQYF. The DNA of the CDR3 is TGCGCCAGCCGACAGGGCACTTACGAGCAGTACTTC.

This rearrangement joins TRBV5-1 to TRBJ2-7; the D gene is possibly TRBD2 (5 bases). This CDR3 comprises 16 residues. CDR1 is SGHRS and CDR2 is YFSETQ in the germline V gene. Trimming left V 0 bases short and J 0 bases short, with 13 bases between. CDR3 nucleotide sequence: TGCGCCAGCAGCTTGGACGGCGGGCCCTACTCCTACGAGCAGTACTTC. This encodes CASSLDGGPYSYEQYF.

The CDR3 loop reads CASSWTEGSGELFF. The CDR3 DNA is TGTGCCAGCAGCTGGACAGAAGGGTCCGGGGAGCTGTTTTTT. V gene TRBV7-3 combines with J gene TRBJ2-2; D might be TRBD1 (6 bases). V gave up 4 bases and J gave up 6 bases, with 12 bases separating them. Looked up from germline, CDR1 is SGHTA and CDR2 is FQGTGA. CDR3 length: 14 residues.

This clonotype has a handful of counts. CDR3 nucleotides: TGTGCCAGCAGTGAAACCCGGGACACTATCTACGAGCAGTACTTC. This sequence encodes CASSETRDTIYEQYF. The chain carries TRBV25-1 and TRBJ2-7, with D perhaps TRBD1 (6 bases). The CDR3 contains 15 residues. V was clipped by 2 bases and J by 3 bases, with 14 bases between them. Germline assignment: CDR1 MGHDK and CDR2 SYGVNS.

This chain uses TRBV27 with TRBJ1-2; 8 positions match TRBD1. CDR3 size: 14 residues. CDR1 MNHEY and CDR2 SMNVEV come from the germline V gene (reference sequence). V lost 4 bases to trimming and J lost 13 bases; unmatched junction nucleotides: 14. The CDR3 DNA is TGTGCCAGCAGTTACAACCCCTCAGGACAGGGTGGCACCTTC. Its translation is CASSYNPSGQGGTF.